The sequence of this T cell receptor beta chain was determined in a study of immune heterogeneity within non-small cell lung tumors. This clonotype showed up just a few times. Trimming shortened V by 8 bases and J by 6 bases, and 13 bases separated the two germline ends. The CDR3 has 12 residues. Germline CDR1 ENHRY, CDR2 SYGVKD. The template consisted of bulk tumor genomic DNA, with about 0.65 ug used per sample. Several widely spaced biopsies per primary tumor were taken during surgery. Untreated, newly diagnosed non-small cell lung cancer patients underwent curative surgery. Multiplex PCR amplified the TCR beta CDR3 region. Its first round ran for around 11 cycles with 32 V and 13 J primers. TCRdb recomputed calls from the multiplex PCR reads with MiXCR, one row per CDR3 protein. The profile shows approximately 9,500 distinct CDR3 sequences, more than 20% of them singletons.

Source material: lung tumor tissue. The source of this sequence is a woman aged 50 to 65 with non-small cell lung cancer. The chain joins TRBV10-3 to TRBJ1-2; maybe TRBD1 (5 bases). CDR3 amino acids: CAIGAREDGYTF. The CDR3 bases are TGTGCCATCGGGGCCCGTGAGGATGGCTACACCTTC.